The 5 T cell receptor beta chains below all came from one sample that was sequenced in a study of OX40 agonist ivuxolimab in advanced cancers. This table comes from immunoSEQ multiplex PCR, and its TCRdb copy is limited to in-frame clones, with some not included. The profile shows 63,000 or so clones, around 90% of them singletons. The source material was CD4+ or CD8+ T cells sorted from blood, sampled in a trial of the OX40 agonist ivuxolimab. These receptors originate from an adult with an advanced solid tumor such as melanoma, head and neck, liver or kidney cancer.

The CDR3 region has the DNA TGTGCCAGCATGATAGGGGGGATCAAAAACATTCAGTACTTC. Its translation: CASMIGGIKNIQYF. The chain uses TRBV28 and TRBJ2-4, with D possibly being TRBD1 or TRBD2 (6 bases each). The CDR3 is 14 amino acids. Germline CDR1 reads MDHEN; CDR2 reads SYDVKM. Trimming took off 7 bases at V and 3 bases at J, with 13 bases between the two ends.

The chain links TRBV9 to TRBJ2-7; D ambiguous. The length of the CDR3 is 14 residues. With 0 bases removed from V and 7 bases from J, the gap between germline ends came to 14 bases. Germline V gives CDR1 SGDLS, CDR2 YYNGEE. In nucleotides, the CDR3 is TGTGCCAGCAGCGTAGGCCCGGGTGATGGGGAGCAGTACTTC. Amino acids: CASSVGPGDGEQYF.

J is TRBJ2-7 and V is TRBV6-5; D is unresolved. The germline V and J ends were trimmed by 5 bases and 0 bases, with 14 bases remaining between them. The CDR3 length is 15 residues. In germline, CDR1 is MNHEY, CDR2 SVGAGI. CDR3: CASSTTWGSSYEQYF. CDR3 DNA: TGTGCCAGCAGTACCACCTGGGGAAGCTCCTACGAGCAGTACTTC.

The chain is built from TRBV28 and TRBJ2-2, with D unresolved. This CDR3 contains 13 residues. Germline V gene lookup returns CDR1 MDHEN and CDR2 SYDVKM. V shed 7 bases and J shed 7 bases, with 13 bases lying between them. CDR3 amino acids: CASIFRVGGELFF. The CDR3 coding sequence is TGTGCCAGCATCTTCCGGGTGGGCGGGGAGCTGTTTTTT.

This rearrangement joins TRBV18 to TRBJ2-7, with a tentative D call TRBD1 (5 bases). The CDR3 runs 17 residues. Germline V CDR1 and CDR2: KGHSH, LQKENI. Trimming cost V 4 bases and J 6 bases, with 25 bases left between them. The DNA of the CDR3 is TGTGCCAGCTCACTCGACCGGACAAAAACTTATACAGCCGAGCAGTACTTC. Translation gives CASSLDRTKTYTAEQYF.